These 11 T cell receptor beta chains share one sample of origin, sequenced in a study of blood T cells in healthy people across ages. Using a J-beta primer mix together with a sample-barcoded 5' primer, a second PCR was run for roughly 6 to 12 cycles. One entry per CDR3 protein results from TCRdb running MiXCR on the 5' RACE reads. The repertoire includes some 560,000 distinct CDR3 sequences, around a quarter of them detected once, and 3.6% sits in the top ten. The data were also submitted as part of a second study, on T cells of mothers and their children.

Sequenced input: blood. Every receptor here comes from a boy aged 2 to 10 in good health.

The rearrangement links TRBV6-5 to TRBJ2-6; D might be TRBD1 or TRBD2, each matching 5 bases. Trimming pared 2 bases from V and 1 base from J, leaving 9 bases between. CDR1 is MNHEY, CDR2 SVGAGI, per germline. This CDR3 has 16 residues. CDR3 bases: TGTGCCAGCAGTTACGGTGGGGGATCTGGGGCCAACGTCCTGACTTTC. Its protein product is CASSYGGGSGANVLTF.

This clonotype was counted only a few times. V usage is TRBV27 and J usage is TRBJ2-1; D is ambiguous. The end of the DNA is better explained by TRBJ2-7, so the J call may be wrong. The CDR3 loop spans 13 amino acids. Germline values: CDR1 MNHEY, CDR2 SMNVEV (reference sequence). The CDR3 sequence is CASSLKVGYEQYF. Here the CDR3 DNA reads TGTGCCAGCAGTTTAAAAGTCGGCTACGAGCAGTACTTC.

V is TRBV6-5 and J is TRBJ1-2; D gene ambiguous. CDR1 and CDR2 (germline): MNHEY, SVGAGI. This CDR3 has 14 amino acids. The V end lost 0 bases, the J end lost 4 bases, and 9 bases lay between the germline ends. The CDR3 DNA reads TGTGCCAGCAGTTACTCGACCCTGAGCTATGGCTACACCTTC. Its translation is CASSYSTLSYGYTF.

This clonotype has more than one count but fewer than ten. This chain uses TRBV5-1 with TRBJ2-5, with a tentative D call TRBD2 (5 bases). The J call may be in error: the DNA end matches TRBJ2-1 better. CDR1 SGHRS and CDR2 YFSETQ come from the germline V gene. This CDR3 is built from 14 residues. In nucleotides, the CDR3 is TGCGCCAGCAGCTCCTCCCGGGGATACAATGAGCAGTTCTTC. Translating gives CASSSSRGYNEQFF.

On this clonotype: A much larger clone lies a single base off, so this may be a read error. The rearrangement uses TRBV7-2 and TRBJ1-1, with TRBD1 matching over 8 bases. CDR1 is SGHTA, CDR2 FQGNSA, per germline. This CDR3 has 14 residues. The CDR3 coding sequence is TGTGCCAGCAGCTTAAGGGACAGGAACACTGAAGCTTCCTTT. Protein sequence: CASSLRDRNTEASF.

The table lists this clonotype with a count of one. The chain has TRBV29-1 and TRBJ2-5; D remains unclear. With 7 bases removed from V and 3 bases from J, the gap between germline ends came to 9 bases. Germline V gene sequence: CDR1 SQVTM, CDR2 ANQGSEA. This CDR3 is 11 amino acids long. The CDR3 sequence is CSGRVKETQYF. The CDR3 DNA sequence: TGCAGCGGTAGGGTGAAAGAGACCCAGTACTTC.

V and J are TRBV11-2 and TRBJ1-6, with 10 bases aligning to TRBD1. CDR1 is SGHAT, CDR2 FQNNGV, per germline. This CDR3 comprises 17 residues. V trimming: 4 bases; J trimming: 9 bases; junction bases outside the gene matches: 12. The CDR3 DNA sequence: TGTGCCAGCAGCTCCTACCGGGACAGGGGTGAGGTTTCACCCCTCCACTTT. Protein sequence: CASSSYRDRGEVSPLHF.

The chain combines TRBV12-3 or TRBV12-4 with TRBJ2-5; possible D gene TRBD1, 6 bases. The CDR3 contains 13 residues. V was cut by 4 bases and J by 3 bases, with 9 bases left in between. The CDR3 DNA sequence: TGTGCCAGCAGTTCTCAGGGGAAAGAGACCCAGTACTTC. This encodes CASSSQGKETQYF.

Worth noting for this clonotype: A junction boundary mismatches the germline segment, possibly from a read error. The rearrangement uses TRBV12-3 or TRBV12-4 and TRBJ2-3; 8 bases map to TRBD1. The CDR3 runs 13 residues. The CDR3 coding sequence is TGTGCCTGCAGTCGGACAGGGTCAGATGCGGAGTATTTT. Protein product: CACSRTGSDAEYF.

This clonotype was found once. This rearrangement joins TRBV5-1 to TRBJ2-1; D is ambiguous. CDR1 and CDR2 (germline): SGHRS, YFSETQ. V was trimmed by 4 bases and J by 6 bases, leaving 17 bases between them. This CDR3 contains 15 residues. CDR3 sequence reads: CASSPGSKPSNEQFF. CDR3 in DNA: TGCGCCAGCAGCCCCGGGTCAAAACCAAGCAATGAGCAGTTCTTC.

The chain is built from TRBV10-3 and TRBJ2-5; D possibly corresponds to TRBD1 (5 bases). The J call is uncertain, as TRBJ2-7 better fits the DNA end. The CDR3 sequence is 10 residues long. Per germline, CDR1 ENHRY and CDR2 SYGVKD. Written as DNA, the CDR3 is TGTGCCATCGGGGCAGGCGAGCAGTACTTC. It codes for CAIGAGEQYF.